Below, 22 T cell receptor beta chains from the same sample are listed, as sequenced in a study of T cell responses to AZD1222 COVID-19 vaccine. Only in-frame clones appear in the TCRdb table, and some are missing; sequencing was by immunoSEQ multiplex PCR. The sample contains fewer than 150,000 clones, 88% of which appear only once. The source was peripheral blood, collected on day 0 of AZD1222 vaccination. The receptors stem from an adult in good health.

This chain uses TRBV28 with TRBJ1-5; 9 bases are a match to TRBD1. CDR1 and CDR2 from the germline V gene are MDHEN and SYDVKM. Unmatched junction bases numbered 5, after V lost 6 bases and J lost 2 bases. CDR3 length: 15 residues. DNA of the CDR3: TGTGCCAGCAGCCACGGGACAGGGCGCAATCAGCCCCAGCATTTT. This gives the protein CASSHGTGRNQPQHF.

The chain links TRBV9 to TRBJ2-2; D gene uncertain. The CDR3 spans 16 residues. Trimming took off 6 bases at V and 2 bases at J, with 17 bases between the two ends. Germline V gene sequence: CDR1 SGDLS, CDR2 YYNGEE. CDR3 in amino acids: CASTHDPQPNTGELFF. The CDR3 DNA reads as TGTGCCAGCACACACGACCCCCAGCCTAACACCGGGGAGCTGTTTTTT.

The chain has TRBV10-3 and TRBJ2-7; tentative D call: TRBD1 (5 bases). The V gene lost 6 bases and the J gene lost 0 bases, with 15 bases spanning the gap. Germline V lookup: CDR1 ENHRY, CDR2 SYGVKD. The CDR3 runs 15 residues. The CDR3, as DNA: TGTGCCATCAGCGCCGACAGTAGAAGCTCCTACGAGCAGTACTTC. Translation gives CAISADSRSSYEQYF.

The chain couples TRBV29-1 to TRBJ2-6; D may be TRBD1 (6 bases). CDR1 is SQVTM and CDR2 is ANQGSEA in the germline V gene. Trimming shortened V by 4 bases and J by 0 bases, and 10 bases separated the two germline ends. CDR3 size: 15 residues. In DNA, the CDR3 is TGCAGCGTTGGCACAGGGATCTCTGGGGCCAACGTCCTGACTTTC. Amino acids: CSVGTGISGANVLTF.

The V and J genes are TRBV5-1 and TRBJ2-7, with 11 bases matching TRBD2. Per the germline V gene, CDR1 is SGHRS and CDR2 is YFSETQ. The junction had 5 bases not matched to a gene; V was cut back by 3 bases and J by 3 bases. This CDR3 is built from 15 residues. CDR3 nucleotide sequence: TGCGCCAGCAGCTCCGGGACTAGCGGAAACTACGAGCAGTACTTC. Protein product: CASSSGTSGNYEQYF.

CDR3 nucleotide sequence: TGCGCCAGCAGCTTGGCCGTGACGGCGAACGCTGGAAACACCATATATTTT. This codes for CASSLAVTANAGNTIYF. This chain joins TRBV5-1 and TRBJ1-3, with D uncertain. Germline CDR1 is SGHRS and CDR2 is YFSETQ. With 0 bases removed from V and 2 bases from J, the gap between germline ends came to 15 bases. The CDR3 spans 17 residues. The whole variable domain, remainder taken from reference TRBV5-1 and TRBJ1-3, is KAGVTQTPRYLIKTRGQQVTLSCSPISGHRSVSWYQQTPGQGLQFLFEYFSETQRNKGNFPGRFSGRQFSNSRSEMNVSTLELGDSALYLCASSLAVTANAGNTIYFGEGSWLTVV.

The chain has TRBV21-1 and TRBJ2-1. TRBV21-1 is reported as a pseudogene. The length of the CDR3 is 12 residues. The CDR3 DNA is TGTGCCAGCAGCAGTGGGTACAATGAGCAGTTCTTC. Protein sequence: CASSSGYNEQFF.

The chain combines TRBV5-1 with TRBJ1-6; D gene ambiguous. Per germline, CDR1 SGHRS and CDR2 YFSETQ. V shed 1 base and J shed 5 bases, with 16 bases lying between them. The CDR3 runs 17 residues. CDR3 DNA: TGCGCCAGCAGCTTGAGGGCACGTCCCCGCAATAATTCACCCCTCCACTTT. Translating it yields CASSLRARPRNNSPLHF.

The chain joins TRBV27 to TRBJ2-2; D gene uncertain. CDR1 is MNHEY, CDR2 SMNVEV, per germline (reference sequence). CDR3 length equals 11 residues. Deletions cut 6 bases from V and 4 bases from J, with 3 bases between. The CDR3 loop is CASRATGELFF. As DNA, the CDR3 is TGTGCCAGCAGGGCCACCGGGGAGCTGTTTTTT.

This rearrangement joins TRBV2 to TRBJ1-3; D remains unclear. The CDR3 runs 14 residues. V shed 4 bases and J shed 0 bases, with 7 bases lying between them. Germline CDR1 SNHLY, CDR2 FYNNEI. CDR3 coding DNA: TGTGCCAGCAGTGGACGGGACTCTGGAAACACCATATATTTT. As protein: CASSGRDSGNTIYF.

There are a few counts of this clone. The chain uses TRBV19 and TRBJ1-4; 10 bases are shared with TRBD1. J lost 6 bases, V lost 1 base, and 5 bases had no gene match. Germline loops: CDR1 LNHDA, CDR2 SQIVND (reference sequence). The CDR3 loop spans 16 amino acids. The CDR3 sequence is CASSIVTGGAYEKLFF. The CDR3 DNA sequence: TGTGCCAGTAGTATAGTGACAGGGGGCGCGTATGAAAAACTGTTTTTT.

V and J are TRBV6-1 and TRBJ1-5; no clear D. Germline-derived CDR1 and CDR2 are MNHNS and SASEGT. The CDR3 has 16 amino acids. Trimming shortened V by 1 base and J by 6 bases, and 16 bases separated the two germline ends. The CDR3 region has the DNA TGTGCCAGCAGTGAAGTCCCGACTGGTTGGAGTCAGCCCCAGCATTTT. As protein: CASSEVPTGWSQPQHF.

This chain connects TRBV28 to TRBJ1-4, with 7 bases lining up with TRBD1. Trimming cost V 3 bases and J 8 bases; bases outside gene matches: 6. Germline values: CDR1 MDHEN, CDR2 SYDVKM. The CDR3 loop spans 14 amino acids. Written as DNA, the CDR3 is TGTGCCAGCAGTTTGACAGGGAGTTACGAAAAACTGTTTTTT. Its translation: CASSLTGSYEKLFF.

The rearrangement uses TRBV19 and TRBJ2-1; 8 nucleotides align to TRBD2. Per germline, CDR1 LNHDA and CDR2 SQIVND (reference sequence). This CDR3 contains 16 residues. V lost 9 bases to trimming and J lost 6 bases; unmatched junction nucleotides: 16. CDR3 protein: CASGGVSGTRGNEQFF. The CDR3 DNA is TGTGCCAGCGGGGGGGTAAGCGGGACCAGGGGCAATGAGCAGTTCTTC.

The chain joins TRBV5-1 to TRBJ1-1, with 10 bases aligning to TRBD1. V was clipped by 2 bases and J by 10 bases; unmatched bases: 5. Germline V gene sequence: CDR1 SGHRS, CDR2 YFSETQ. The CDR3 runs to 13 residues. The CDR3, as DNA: TGCGCCAGCAGCTTAGACAGGGGGCAAGGAGCTTTCTTT. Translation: CASSLDRGQGAFF.

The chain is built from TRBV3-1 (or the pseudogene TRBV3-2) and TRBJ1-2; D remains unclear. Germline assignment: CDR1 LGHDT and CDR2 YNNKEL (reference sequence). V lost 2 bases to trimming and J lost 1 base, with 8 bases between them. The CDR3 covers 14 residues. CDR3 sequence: CASSQLQLNYGYTF. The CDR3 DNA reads TGTGCCAGCAGCCAATTACAGCTTAACTATGGCTACACCTTC.

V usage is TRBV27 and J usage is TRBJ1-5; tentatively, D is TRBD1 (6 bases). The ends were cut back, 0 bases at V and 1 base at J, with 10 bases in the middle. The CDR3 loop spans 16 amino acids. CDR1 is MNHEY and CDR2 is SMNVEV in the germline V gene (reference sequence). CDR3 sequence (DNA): TGTGCCAGCAGTTTATCGGGGGGGCAAAGCAATCAGCCCCAGCATTTT. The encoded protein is CASSLSGGQSNQPQHF.

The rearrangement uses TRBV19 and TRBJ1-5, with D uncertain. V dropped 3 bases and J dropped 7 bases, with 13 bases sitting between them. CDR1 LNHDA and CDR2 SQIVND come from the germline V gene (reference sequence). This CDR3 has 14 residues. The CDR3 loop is CASSMNRVEQPQHF. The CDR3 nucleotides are TGTGCCAGTAGTATGAATAGGGTGGAACAGCCCCAGCATTTT.

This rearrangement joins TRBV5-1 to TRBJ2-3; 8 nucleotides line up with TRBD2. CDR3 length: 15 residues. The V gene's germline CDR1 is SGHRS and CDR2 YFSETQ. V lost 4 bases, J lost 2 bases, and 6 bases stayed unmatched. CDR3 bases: TGCGCCAGCAGCCCGGGACTAGATTACACAGATACGCAGTATTTT. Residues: CASSPGLDYTDTQYF.

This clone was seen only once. The CDR3 spells CASSLAADYEQYF. CDR3 bases: TGTGCCAGCAGCTTAGCGGCGGACTACGAGCAGTACTTC. The V call is TRBV7-2, the J call TRBJ2-7; D is unresolved. Between the trimmed V and J ends, which lost 0 bases and 3 bases, there was a span of 6 bases. Looked up from germline, CDR1 is SGHTA and CDR2 is FQGNSA. The CDR3 is 13 residues long.

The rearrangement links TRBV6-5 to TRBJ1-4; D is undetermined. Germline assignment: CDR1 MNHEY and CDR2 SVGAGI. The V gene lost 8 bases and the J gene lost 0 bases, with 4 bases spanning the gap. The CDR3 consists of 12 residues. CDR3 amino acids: CASFTTNEKLFF. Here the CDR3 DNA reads TGTGCCAGCTTCACAACTAATGAAAAACTGTTTTTT.

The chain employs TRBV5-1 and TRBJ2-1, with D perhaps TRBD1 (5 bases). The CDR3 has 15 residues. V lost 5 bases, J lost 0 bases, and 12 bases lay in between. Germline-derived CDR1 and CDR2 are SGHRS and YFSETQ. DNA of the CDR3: TGCGCCAGCAGGTGGGGCGGTAACTCCTACAATGAGCAGTTCTTC. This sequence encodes CASRWGGNSYNEQFF.